The 9 T cell receptor beta chains reported below all come from one sample, sequenced in a study of T cells after yellow fever vaccination. TCRdb re-called the 5' RACE reads through MiXCR, storing one row per CDR3 protein. The profile shows roughly 310,000 distinct CDR3 sequences, about 3.5% of them singletons. The source material was PBMCs, sampled on the day of the yellow fever booster vaccination. These receptors originate from a man between 18 and 35 years old who received the YFV17D yellow fever vaccine.

The gene calls are TRBV20-1 and TRBJ1-6; possible D gene TRBD1, 5 bases. Germline V gene sequence: CDR1 DFQATT, CDR2 SNEGSKA (reference sequence). With 6 bases removed from V and 1 base from J, the gap between germline ends came to 10 bases. The length of the CDR3 is 14 residues. The CDR3 loop reads CSAPRQSYNSPLHF. The CDR3 DNA is TGCAGTGCGCCCCGACAGTCCTATAATTCACCCCTCCACTTT.

This clonotype was counted ten times or more. The genes are TRBV5-1 and TRBJ2-3, with 8 bases aligning to TRBD1. The CDR3 has 15 amino acids. V lost 3 bases, J lost 6 bases, and 9 bases stayed unmatched. The germline gives CDR1 SGHRS, CDR2 YFSETQ. This chain's CDR3 is CASSSGPGQEDTQYF. Here the CDR3 DNA reads TGCGCCAGCAGCTCCGGGCCGGGACAGGAGGATACGCAGTATTTT.

This clonotype was recorded at least ten times. This chain joins TRBV2 and TRBJ2-1; D may correspond to TRBD1 or TRBD2 (6 bases each). Trimming removed 8 bases from V and 7 bases from J, with 18 bases in between. Germline assignment: CDR1 SNHLY and CDR2 FYNNEI. CDR3 length: 14 residues. CDR3 sequence reads: CASLLGGVLNEQFF. CDR3 DNA: TGTGCCAGCCTGTTGGGGGGCGTCTTAAATGAGCAGTTCTTC.

The CDR3 loop is CSAREGHGWTGNTIYF. The DNA for the CDR3 is TGCAGTGCTAGAGAGGGGCACGGTTGGACTGGAAACACCATATATTTT. The chain uses TRBV20-1 and TRBJ1-3, with TRBD1 as a possible D gene (5 bases). Germline V gene data show CDR1 as DFQATT and CDR2 as SNEGSKA (reference sequence). CDR3 length: 16 residues. V was clipped by 0 bases and J by 2 bases, with 14 bases between them.

This clonotype was found many times. The chain employs TRBV7-8 and TRBJ2-7; 8 bases line up with TRBD2. V lost 6 bases and J lost 7; bases outside the gene matches: 17. Germline lookup yields CDR1 SGHVS and CDR2 FQNEAQ. This CDR3 spans 16 amino acids. The CDR3 loop is CASSHRTSPRRGEQYF. The CDR3 bases are TGTGCCAGCAGTCACCGGACTAGCCCACGTCGCGGGGAGCAGTACTTC.

In its sample, this clonotype was seen many times. This chain connects TRBV7-7 to TRBJ2-7, with unresolved D. Germline V gene lookup returns CDR1 SSHAT and CDR2 FNYEAQ (reference sequence). The CDR3 is 13 residues long. V dropped 4 bases and J dropped 0 bases, with 7 bases sitting between them. The CDR3 nucleotides read TGTGCCAGCAGCTCCGCTCCCTCCTACGAGCAGTACTTC. As protein: CASSSAPSYEQYF.

This clonotype was detected ten times or more. This chain's CDR3 is CASSPNRQNYNEQFF. The CDR3 bases are TGTGCCAGCAGCCCTAACAGACAGAACTACAATGAGCAGTTCTTC. The chain is built from TRBV12-3 or TRBV12-4 and TRBJ2-1; D possibly corresponds to TRBD1 (5 bases). Trimming removed 6 bases at V and 3 bases at J, with 15 bases between. The CDR3 covers 15 residues.

This clonotype was observed a few times. The rearrangement uses TRBV10-3 and TRBJ2-3, with 7 bases matching TRBD2. Trimming took 4 bases from V and 3 from J; bases not matched to a gene: 7. CDR3 size: 15 residues. In germline, CDR1 is ENHRY, CDR2 SYGVKD. CDR3 loop: CAISGGEGLTDTQYF. The DNA for the CDR3 is TGTGCCATCAGTGGAGGGGAGGGCCTAACAGATACGCAGTATTTT.

This clonotype was counted many times. The chain joins TRBV6-2 or TRBV6-3 to TRBJ2-5; D remains ambiguous. The germline gives CDR1 MNHEY, CDR2 SVGEGT. CDR3 length equals 16 residues. V shed 2 bases and J shed 5 bases, with 18 bases lying between them. The CDR3 DNA sequence: TGTGCCAGCAGTTACCCTTTCGGCCTCTTGGAGGAGACCCAGTACTTC. It specifies CASSYPFGLLEETQYF.